The 5 T cell receptor beta chains reported below all come from one sample, sequenced in a study of T cells in Graves' hyperthyroidism and ophthalmopathy. From RNA transcripts, TCR beta CDR3 regions were amplified. HTBI primers were used for first-round RT-PCR of the TCR CDR3. TCRdb fed the multiplex PCR reads into MiXCR, producing one record per CDR3 protein. The table has approximately 400,000 distinct CDR3 sequences, roughly 14% seen once; the top ten hold about 30%. Sequences were obtained from blood. These receptors all come from a woman younger than 35 with Graves' hyperthyroidism that later progressed to Graves' ophthalmopathy.

This clonotype occurred many times. This rearrangement joins TRBV20-1 to TRBJ2-7; D is uncertain. V dropped 6 bases and J dropped 2 bases, with 17 bases sitting between them. Germline assignment: CDR1 DFQATT and CDR2 SNEGSKA (reference sequence). There are 14 residues in the CDR3. CDR3: CSAPGPVFAYEQYF. CDR3 coding DNA: TGCAGTGCCCCGGGTCCCGTGTTCGCCTACGAGCAGTACTTC.

Note on this clonotype: The CDR3 does not end in the conserved phenylalanine or tryptophan, so this is likely a read error. J is TRBJ1-3 and V is TRBV6-1, with no clear D. Trimming stripped 11 bases from V and 0 bases from J, with 11 bases between. Germline V gene data show CDR1 as MNHNS and CDR2 as SASEGT. The CDR3 is 13 amino acids. The chain's CDR3 is CASWVFSGNTIYL. Written as DNA, the CDR3 is TGTGCCTCGTGGGTTTTCTCTGGAAACACCATATATCTT.

This clonotype was seen a handful of times. The chain is built from TRBV5-6 and TRBJ2-7, with D perhaps TRBD1 or TRBD2 (5 bases each). Germline lookup yields CDR1 SGHDT and CDR2 YYEEEE. V lost 6 bases, J lost 2 bases, and 18 bases lay in between. This CDR3 contains 15 residues. The CDR3 region is CASTLEGRGAYEQYF. The CDR3 nucleotides read TGTGCCAGCACTCTAGAGGGAAGGGGCGCCTACGAGCAGTACTTC.

Many counts were recorded for this clonotype. This chain's CDR3 is CASSKIGTYTQETQYF. Here the CDR3 DNA reads TGTGCCAGCAGTAAAATAGGGACATATACGCAAGAGACCCAGTACTTC. The rearrangement links TRBV27 to TRBJ2-5, with D possibly TRBD1 on 6 matching bases. Germline V gives CDR1 MNHEY, CDR2 SMNVEV (reference sequence). CDR3 length: 16 amino acids. V dropped 5 bases and J dropped 2 bases, with 18 bases sitting between them.

This clonotype was detected ten times or more. The chain is built from TRBV27 and TRBJ2-7, with 10 bases matching TRBD2. The V segment lost 5 bases and the J segment 4 bases; nucleotides outside the gene matches: 5. CDR1 is MNHEY, CDR2 SMNVEV, per germline (reference sequence). This CDR3 contains 14 residues. CDR3 DNA: TGTGCCAGCAGTGCCGGGACTAGCGAGTACGAGCAGTACTTC. The encoded protein is CASSAGTSEYEQYF.